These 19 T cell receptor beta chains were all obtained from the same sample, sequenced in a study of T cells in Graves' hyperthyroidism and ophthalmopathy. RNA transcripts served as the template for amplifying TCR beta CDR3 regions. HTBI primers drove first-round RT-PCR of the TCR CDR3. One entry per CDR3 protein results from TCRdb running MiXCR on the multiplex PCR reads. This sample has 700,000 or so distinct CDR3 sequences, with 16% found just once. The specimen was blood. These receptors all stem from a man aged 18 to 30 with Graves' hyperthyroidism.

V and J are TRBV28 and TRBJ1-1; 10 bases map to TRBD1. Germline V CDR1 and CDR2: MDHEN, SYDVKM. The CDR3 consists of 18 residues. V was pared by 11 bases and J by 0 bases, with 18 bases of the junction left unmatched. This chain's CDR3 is CAHLKRGWTGGMNTEAFF. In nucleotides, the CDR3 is TGTGCCCATCTAAAGAGGGGCTGGACAGGGGGTATGAACACTGAAGCTTTCTTT.

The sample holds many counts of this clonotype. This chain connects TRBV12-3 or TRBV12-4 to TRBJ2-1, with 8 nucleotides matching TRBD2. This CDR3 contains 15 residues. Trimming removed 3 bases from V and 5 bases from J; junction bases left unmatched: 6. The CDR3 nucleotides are TGTGCCAGCAGTTTTGTCTGGCGGGGGGACAATGAGCAGTTCTTC. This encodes CASSFVWRGDNEQFF.

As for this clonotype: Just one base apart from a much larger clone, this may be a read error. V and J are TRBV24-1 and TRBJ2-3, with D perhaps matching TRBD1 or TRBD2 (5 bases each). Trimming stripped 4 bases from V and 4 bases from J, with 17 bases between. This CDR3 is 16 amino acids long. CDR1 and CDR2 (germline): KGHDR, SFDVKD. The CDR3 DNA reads TGTGCCACCAGTGAAGATACCGGGACCCGCGCAGATACGCAGTATTTT. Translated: CATSEDTGTRADTQYF.

The CDR3 here is CASSLEEGSSRFF. CDR3 coding DNA: TGCGCCAGCAGCTTGGAGGAGGGGTCCAGCCGGTTCTTC. This rearrangement joins TRBV5-1 to TRBJ2-1; D possibly corresponds to TRBD2 (6 bases). CDR3 length: 13 amino acids. Trimming took off 0 bases at V and 15 bases at J, with 16 bases between the two ends. From germline, CDR1 is SGHRS and CDR2 YFSETQ.

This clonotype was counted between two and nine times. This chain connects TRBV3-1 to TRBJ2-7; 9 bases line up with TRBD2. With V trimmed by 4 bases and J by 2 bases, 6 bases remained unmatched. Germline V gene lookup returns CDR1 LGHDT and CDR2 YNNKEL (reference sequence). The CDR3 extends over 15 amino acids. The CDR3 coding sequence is TGTGCCAGCAGCCGGACCGCTAGCGGGGCCTACGAGCAGTACTTC. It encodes CASSRTASGAYEQYF.

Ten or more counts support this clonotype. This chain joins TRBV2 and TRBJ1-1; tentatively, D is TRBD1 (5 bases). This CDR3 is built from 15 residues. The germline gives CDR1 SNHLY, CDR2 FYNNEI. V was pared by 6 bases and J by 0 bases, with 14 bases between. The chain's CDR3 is CASRDSTAMNTEAFF. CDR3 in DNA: TGTGCCAGCAGGGACTCGACAGCCATGAACACTGAAGCTTTCTTT.

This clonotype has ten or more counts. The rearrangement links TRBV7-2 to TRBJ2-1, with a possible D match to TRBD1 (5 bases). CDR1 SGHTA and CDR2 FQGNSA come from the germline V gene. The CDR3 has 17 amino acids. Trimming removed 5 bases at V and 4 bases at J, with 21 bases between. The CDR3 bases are TGTGCCAGCAGCCAACGTGGAGCAGGGATGCCTTACAATGAGCAGTTCTTC. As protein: CASSQRGAGMPYNEQFF.

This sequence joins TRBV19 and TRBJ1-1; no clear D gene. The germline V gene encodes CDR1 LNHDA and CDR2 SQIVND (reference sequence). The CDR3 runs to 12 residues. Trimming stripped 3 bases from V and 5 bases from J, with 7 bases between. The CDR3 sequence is CASSIGVTEAFF. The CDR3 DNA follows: TGTGCCAGTAGTATCGGTGTGACTGAAGCTTTCTTT.

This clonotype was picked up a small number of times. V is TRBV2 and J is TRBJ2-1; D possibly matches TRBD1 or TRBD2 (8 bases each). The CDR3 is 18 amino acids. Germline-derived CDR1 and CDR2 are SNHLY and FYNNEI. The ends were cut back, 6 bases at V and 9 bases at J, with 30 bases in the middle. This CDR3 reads CASSLSRGLGSGGGEQFF. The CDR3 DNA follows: TGTGCCAGCAGCCTATCCAGGGGGCTGGGGTCGGGGGGGGGTGAGCAGTTCTTC.

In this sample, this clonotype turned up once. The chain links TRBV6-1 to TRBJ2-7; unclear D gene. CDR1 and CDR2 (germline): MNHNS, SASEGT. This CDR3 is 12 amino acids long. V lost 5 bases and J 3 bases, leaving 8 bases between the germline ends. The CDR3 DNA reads TGTGCCAGCAGTCCTCAGAACTACGAGCAGTACTTC. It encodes CASSPQNYEQYF.

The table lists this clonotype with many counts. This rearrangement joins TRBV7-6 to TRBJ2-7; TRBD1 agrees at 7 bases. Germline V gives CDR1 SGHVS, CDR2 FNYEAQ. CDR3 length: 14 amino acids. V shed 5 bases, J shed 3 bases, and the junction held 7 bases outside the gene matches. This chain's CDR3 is CASSPQGFNYEQYF. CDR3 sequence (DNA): TGTGCCAGCAGCCCACAGGGGTTTAACTACGAGCAGTACTTC. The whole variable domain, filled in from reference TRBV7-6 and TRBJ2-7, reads GAGVSQSPRYKVTKRGQDVALRCDPISGHVSLYWYRQALGQGPEFLTYFNYEAQQDKSGLPNDRFSAERPEGSISTLTIQRTEQRDSAMYRCASSPQGFNYEQYFGPGTRLTVT.

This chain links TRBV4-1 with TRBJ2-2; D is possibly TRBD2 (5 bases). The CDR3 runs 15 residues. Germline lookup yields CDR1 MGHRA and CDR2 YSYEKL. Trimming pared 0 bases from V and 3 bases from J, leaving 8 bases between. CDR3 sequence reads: CASSQEGSYTGELFF. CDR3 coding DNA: TGCGCCAGCAGCCAAGAAGGGAGCTACACCGGGGAGCTGTTTTTT.

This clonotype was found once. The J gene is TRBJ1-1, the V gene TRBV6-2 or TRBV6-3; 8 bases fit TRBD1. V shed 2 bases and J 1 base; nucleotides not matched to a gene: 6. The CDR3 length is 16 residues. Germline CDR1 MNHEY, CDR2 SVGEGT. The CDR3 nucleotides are TGTGCCAGCAGTTACCGACAGGGGACCGGGAACACTGAAGCTTTCTTT. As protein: CASSYRQGTGNTEAFF.

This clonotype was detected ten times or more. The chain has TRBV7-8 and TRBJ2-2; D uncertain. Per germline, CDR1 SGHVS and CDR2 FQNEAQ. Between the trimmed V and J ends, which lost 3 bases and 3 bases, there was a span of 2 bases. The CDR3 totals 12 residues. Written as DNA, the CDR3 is TGTGCCAGCAGCTTTTACACCGGGGAGCTGTTTTTT. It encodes CASSFYTGELFF.

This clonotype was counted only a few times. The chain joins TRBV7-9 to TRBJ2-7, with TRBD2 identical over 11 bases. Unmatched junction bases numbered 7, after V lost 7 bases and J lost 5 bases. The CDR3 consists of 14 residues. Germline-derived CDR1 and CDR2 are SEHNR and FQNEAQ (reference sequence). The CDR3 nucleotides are TGTGCCAGCATATTAGCGGGAGGGCCCCACGAGCAGTACTTC. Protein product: CASILAGGPHEQYF.

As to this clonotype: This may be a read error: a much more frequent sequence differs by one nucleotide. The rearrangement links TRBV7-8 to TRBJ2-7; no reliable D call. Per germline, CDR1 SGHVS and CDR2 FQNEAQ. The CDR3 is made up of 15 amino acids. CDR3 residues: CASSLEAEPSYEQHF. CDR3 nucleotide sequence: TGTGCCAGCAGCTTAGAGGCAGAACCCTCCTACGAGCAGCACTTC.

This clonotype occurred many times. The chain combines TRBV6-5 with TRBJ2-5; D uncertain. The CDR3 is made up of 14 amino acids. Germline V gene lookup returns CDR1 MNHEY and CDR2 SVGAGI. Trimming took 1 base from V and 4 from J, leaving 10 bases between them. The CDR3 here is CASSYLGARETQYF. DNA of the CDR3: TGTGCCAGCAGTTACTTGGGCGCCCGAGAGACCCAGTACTTC.

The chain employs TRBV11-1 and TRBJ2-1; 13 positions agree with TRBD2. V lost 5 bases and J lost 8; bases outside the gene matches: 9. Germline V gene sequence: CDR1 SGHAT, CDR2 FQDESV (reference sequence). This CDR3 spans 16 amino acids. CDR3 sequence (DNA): TGTGCCAGCAGCCGAGGACTAGCGGGAGTTCCCCATGAGCAGTTCTTC. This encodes CASSRGLAGVPHEQFF.

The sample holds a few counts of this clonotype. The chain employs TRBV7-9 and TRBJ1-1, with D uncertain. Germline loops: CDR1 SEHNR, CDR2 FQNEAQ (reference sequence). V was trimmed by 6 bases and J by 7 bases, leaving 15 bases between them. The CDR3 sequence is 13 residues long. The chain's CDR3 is CASSEVRGSEAFF. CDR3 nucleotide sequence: TGTGCCAGCAGTGAAGTTCGTGGGAGTGAAGCTTTCTTT.